This T cell receptor (beta chain) was identified during a study of T cells in Graves' hyperthyroidism and ophthalmopathy. Study in general: The authors collected peripheral blood at initial diagnosis, before any treatment.

The germline CDR1 and CDR2 sequences are SNHLY and FYNNEI. The V and J ends lost 4 bases and 0 bases respectively, with 11 bases between them. The CDR3 contains 15 residues. From RNA transcripts, TCR beta CDR3 regions were amplified. HTBI primers were the set used in a first-round RT-PCR of the TCR CDR3. TCRdb redid the calling of the multiplex PCR reads with MiXCR, one entry per CDR3 protein. In the table there are about 840,000 distinct CDR3 sequences, about two fifths of which are singletons. Graves' hyperthyroidism without ophthalmopathy progression within 18 months was termed stable. General study points: By a 13 V-J model, ophthalmopathy was set apart from stable hyperthyroidism.

Comments on this clonotype: The antigen is not known.

What was sequenced was blood. The chain joins TRBV2 to TRBJ2-3; unclear D gene. This TCR came from a young man with Graves' hyperthyroidism. CDR3 amino acids: CASSGGSSSTDTQYF. The CDR3, as DNA: TGTGCCAGCAGTGGCGGCAGCTCTAGCACAGATACGCAGTATTTT.